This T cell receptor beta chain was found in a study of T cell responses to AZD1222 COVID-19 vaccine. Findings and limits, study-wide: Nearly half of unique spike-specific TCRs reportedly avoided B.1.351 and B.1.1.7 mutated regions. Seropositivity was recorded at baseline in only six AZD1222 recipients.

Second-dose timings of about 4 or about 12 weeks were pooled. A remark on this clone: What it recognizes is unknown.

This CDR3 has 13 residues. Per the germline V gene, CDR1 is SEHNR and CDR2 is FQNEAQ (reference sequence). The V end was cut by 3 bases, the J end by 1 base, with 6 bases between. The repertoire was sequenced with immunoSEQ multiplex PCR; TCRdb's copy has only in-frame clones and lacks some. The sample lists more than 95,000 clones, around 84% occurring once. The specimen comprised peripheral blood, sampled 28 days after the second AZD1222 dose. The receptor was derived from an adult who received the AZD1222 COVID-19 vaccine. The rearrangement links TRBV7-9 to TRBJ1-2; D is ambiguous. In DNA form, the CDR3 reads TGTGCCAGCAGCTTGTTTGATAACTATGGCTACACCTTC. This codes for CASSLFDNYGYTF.